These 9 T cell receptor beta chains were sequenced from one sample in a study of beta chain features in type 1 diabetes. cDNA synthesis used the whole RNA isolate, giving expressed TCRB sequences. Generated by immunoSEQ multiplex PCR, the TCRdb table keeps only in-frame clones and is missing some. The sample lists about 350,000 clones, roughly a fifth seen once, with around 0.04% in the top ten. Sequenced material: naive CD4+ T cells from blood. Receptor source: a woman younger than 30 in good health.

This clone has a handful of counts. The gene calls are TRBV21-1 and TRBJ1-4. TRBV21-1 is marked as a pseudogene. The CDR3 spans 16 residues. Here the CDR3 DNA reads TGTGCCAGCACCGGGGGAGGCAGACGATGGGATGAAAAACTGTTTTTT. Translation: CASTGGGRRWDEKLFF.

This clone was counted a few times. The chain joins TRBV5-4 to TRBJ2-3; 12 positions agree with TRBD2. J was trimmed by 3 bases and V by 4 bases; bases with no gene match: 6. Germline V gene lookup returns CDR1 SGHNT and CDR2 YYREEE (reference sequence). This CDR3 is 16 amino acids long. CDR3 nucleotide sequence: TGTGCCAGCAGCGCGAGACTAGCGGGGGTGACAGATACGCAGTATTTT. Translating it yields CASSARLAGVTDTQYF.

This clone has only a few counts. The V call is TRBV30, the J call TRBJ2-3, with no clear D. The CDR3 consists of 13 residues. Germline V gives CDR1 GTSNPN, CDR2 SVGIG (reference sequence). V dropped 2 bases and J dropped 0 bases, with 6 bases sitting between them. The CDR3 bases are TGTGCCTGGAGTCAGTCCAGCACAGATACGCAGTATTTT. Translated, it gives CAWSQSSTDTQYF.

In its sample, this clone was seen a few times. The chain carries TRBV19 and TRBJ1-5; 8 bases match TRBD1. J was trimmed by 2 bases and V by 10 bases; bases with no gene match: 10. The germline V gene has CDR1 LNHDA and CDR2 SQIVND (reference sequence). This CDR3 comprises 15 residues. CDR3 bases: TGTGCCACCCGTCCGACGGGACAGGGCAATCAGCCCCAGCATTTT. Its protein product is CATRPTGQGNQPQHF.

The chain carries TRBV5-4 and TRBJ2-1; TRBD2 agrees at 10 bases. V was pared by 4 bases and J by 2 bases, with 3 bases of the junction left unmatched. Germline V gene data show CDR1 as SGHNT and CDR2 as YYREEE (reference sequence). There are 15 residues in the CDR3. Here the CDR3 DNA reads TGTGCCAGCAGCCCGAGCGGGGGGGCCTACAATGAGCAGTTCTTC. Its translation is CASSPSGGAYNEQFF.

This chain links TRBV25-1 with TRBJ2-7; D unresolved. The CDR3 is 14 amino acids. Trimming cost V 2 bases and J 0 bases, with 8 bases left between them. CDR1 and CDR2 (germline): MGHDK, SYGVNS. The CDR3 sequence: CASSEVGSSYEQYF. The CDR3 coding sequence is TGTGCCAGCAGTGAAGTCGGTAGCTCCTACGAGCAGTACTTC.

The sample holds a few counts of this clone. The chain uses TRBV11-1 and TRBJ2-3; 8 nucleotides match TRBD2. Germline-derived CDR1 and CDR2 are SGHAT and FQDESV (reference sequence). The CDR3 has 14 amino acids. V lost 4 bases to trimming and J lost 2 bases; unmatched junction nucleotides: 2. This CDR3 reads CASSYSGITDTQYF. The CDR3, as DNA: TGTGCCAGCAGCTATAGCGGGATCACAGATACGCAGTATTTT.

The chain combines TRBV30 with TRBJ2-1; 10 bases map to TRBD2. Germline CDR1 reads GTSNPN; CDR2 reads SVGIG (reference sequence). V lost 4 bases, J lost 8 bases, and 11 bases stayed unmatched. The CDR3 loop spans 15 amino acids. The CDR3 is CAWMGRLAGDDEQFF. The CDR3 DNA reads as TGTGCCTGGATGGGGAGGCTAGCGGGAGACGATGAGCAGTTCTTC.

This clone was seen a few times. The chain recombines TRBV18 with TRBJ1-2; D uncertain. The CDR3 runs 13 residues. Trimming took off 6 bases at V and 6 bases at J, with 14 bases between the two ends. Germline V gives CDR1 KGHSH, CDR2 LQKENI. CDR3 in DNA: TGTGCCAGCTCTGAAAGGAGCGAGGATGGCTACACCTTC. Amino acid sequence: CASSERSEDGYTF. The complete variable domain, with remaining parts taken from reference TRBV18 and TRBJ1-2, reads NAGVMQNPRHLVRRRGQEARLRCSPMKGHSHVYWYRQLPEEGLKFMVYLQKENIIDESGMPKERFSAEFPKEGPSILRIQQVVRGDSAAYFCASSERSEDGYTFGSGTRLTVV.